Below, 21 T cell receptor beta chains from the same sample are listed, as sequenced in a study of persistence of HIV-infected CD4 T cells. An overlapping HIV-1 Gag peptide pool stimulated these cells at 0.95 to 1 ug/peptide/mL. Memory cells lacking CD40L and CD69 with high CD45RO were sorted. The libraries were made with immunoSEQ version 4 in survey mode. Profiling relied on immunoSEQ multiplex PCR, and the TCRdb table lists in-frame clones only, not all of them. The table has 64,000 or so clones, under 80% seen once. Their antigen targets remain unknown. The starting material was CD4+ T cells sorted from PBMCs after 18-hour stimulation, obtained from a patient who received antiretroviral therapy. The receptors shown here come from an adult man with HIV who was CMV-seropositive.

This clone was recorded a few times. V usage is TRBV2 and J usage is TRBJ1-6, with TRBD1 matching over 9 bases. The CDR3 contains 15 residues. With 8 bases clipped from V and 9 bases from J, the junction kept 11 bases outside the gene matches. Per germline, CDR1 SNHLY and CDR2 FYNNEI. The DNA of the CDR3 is TGTGCCAGCCGGGGGTTACAGGGGGCTTCTTCACCCCTCCACTTT. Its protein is CASRGLQGASSPLHF.

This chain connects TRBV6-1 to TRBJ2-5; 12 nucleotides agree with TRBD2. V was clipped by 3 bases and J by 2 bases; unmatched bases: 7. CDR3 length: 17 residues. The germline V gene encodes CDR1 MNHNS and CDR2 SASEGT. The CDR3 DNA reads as TGTGCCAGCAGTGAGCCTAGCGGGGGGGCCAGGCAAGAGACCCAGTACTTC. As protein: CASSEPSGGARQETQYF.

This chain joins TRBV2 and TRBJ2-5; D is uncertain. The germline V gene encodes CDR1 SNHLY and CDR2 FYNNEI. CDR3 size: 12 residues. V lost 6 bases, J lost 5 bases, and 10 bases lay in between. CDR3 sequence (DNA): TGTGCCAGCAGGGAGTACACGGAGACCCAGTACTTC. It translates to CASREYTETQYF.

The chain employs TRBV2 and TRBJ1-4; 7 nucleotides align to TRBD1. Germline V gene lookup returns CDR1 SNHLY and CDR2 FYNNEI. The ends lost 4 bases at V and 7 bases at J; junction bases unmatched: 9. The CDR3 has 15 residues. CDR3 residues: CASSAEQGRGEKLFF. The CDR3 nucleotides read TGTGCCAGCAGTGCGGAACAGGGGCGAGGTGAAAAACTGTTTTTT. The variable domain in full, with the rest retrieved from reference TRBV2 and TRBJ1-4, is EPEVTQTPSHQVTQMGQEVILRCVPISNHLYFYWYRQILGQKVEFLVSFYNNEISEKSEIFDDQFSVERPDGSNFTLKIRSTKLEDSAMYFCASSAEQGRGEKLFFGSGTQLSVL.

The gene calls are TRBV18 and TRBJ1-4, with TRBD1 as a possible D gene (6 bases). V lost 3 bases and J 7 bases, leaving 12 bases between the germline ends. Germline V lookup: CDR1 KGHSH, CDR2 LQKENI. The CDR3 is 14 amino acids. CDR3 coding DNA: TGTGCCAGCTCACCGGGACATTACGGTGAAAAACTGTTTTTT. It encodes CASSPGHYGEKLFF.

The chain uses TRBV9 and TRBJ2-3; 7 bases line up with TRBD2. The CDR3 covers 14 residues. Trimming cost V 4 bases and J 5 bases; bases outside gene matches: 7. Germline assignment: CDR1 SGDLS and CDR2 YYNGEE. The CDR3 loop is CASSPGGRVDTQYF. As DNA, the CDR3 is TGTGCCAGCAGCCCGGGGGGTCGGGTAGATACGCAGTATTTT. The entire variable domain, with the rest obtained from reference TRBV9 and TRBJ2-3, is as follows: DSGVTQTPKHLITATGQRVTLRCSPRSGDLSVYWYQQSLDQGLQFLIQYYNGEERAKGNILERFSAQQFPDLHSELNLSSLELGDSALYFCASSPGGRVDTQYFGPGTRLTVL.

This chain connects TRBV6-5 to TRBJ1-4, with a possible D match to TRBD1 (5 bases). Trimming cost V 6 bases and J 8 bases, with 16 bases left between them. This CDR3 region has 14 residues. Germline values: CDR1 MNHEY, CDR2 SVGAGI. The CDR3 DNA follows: TGTGCCAGCAGACCGGGGGGGGTAGGAGAAAAACTGTTTTTT. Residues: CASRPGGVGEKLFF.

The CDR3 loop reads CASSLPKGGNQPQHF. The CDR3 DNA sequence: TGTGCCAGCAGTTTGCCCAAAGGGGGCAATCAGCCCCAGCATTTT. The J gene is TRBJ1-5, the V gene TRBV28; TRBD1 is a possible D gene (5 bases). V gave up 3 bases and J gave up 2 bases, with 11 bases separating them. Germline V gene data show CDR1 as MDHEN and CDR2 as SYDVKM. This CDR3 has 15 residues.

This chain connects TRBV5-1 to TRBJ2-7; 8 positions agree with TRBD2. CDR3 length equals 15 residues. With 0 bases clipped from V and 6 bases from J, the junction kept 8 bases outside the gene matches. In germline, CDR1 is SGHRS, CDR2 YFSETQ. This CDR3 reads CASSLDSGTRGEQYF. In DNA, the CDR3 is TGCGCCAGCAGCTTGGATTCCGGGACTAGAGGCGAGCAGTACTTC.

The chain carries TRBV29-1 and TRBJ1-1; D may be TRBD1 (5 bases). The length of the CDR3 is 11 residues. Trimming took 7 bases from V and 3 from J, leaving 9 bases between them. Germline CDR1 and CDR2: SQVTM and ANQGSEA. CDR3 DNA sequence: TGCAGCGGGGGGGGAGACACTGAAGCTTTCTTT. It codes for CSGGGDTEAFF.

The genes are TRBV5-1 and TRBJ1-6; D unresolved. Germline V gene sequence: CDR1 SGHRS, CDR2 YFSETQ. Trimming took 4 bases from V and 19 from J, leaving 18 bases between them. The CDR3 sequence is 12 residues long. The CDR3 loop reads CASSNEGGRLHF. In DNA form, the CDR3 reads TGCGCCAGCAGCAATGAGGGAGGCCGACTACACTTT.

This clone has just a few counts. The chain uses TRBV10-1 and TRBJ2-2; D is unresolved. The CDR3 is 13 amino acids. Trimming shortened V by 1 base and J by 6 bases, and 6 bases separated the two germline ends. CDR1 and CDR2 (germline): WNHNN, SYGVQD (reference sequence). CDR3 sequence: CASSELTAGELFF. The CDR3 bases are TGCGCCAGCAGTGAGTTAACCGCCGGGGAGCTGTTTTTT.

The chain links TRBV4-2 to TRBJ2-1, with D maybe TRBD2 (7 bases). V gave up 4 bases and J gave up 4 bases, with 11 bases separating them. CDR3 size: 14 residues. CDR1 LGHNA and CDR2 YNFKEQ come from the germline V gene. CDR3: CASSREGGYNEQFF. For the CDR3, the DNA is TGTGCCAGCAGCCGAGAGGGGGGGTACAATGAGCAGTTCTTC.

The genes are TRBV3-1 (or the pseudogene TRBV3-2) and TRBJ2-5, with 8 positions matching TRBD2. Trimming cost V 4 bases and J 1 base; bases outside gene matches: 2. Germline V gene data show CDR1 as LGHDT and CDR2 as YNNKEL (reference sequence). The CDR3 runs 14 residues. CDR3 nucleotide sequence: TGTGCCAGCAGCCTTGGGACTAGCCAAGAGACCCAGTACTTC. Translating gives CASSLGTSQETQYF.

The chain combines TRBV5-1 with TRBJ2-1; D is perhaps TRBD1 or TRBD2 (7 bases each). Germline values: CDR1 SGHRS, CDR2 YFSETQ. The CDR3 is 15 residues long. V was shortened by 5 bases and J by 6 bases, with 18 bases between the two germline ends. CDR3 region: CASRHRQGGSNEQFF. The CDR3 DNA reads TGCGCCAGCAGGCACCGACAGGGCGGGAGCAATGAGCAGTTCTTC.

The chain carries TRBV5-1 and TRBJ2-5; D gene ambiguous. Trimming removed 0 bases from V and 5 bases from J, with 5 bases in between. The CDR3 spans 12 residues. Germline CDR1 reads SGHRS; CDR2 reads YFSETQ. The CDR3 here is CASSLGTETQYF. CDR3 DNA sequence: TGCGCCAGCAGCTTGGGTACGGAGACCCAGTACTTC. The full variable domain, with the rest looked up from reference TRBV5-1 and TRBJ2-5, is KAGVTQTPRYLIKTRGQQVTLSCSPISGHRSVSWYQQTPGQGLQFLFEYFSETQRNKGNFPGRFSGRQFSNSRSEMNVSTLELGDSALYLCASSLGTETQYFGPGTRLLVL.

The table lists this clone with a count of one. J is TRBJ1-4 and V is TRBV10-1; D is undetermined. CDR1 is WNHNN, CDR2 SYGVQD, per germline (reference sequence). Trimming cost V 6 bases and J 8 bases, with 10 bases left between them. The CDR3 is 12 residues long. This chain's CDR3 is CASSASGEKLFF. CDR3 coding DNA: TGCGCCAGCAGCGCCTCGGGGGAAAAACTGTTTTTT.

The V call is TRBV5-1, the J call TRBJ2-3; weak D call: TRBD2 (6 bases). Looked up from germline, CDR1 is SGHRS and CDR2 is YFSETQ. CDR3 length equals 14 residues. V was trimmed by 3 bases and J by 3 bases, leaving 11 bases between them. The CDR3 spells CASSSNGGTDTQYF. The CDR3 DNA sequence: TGCGCCAGCAGCTCGAACGGGGGAACAGATACGCAGTATTTT.

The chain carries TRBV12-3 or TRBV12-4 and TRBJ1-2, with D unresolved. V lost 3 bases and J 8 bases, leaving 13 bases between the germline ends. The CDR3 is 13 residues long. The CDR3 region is CASSFAGSLGYTF. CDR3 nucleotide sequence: TGTGCCAGCAGTTTTGCCGGGTCACTGGGCTACACCTTC.

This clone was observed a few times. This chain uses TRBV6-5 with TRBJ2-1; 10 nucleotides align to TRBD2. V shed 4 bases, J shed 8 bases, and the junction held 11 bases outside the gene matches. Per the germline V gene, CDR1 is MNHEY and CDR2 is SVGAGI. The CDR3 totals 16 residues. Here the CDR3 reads CASSFVSGGAPYEQFF. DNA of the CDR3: TGTGCCAGCAGTTTCGTAAGCGGGGGGGCCCCGTATGAGCAGTTCTTC.

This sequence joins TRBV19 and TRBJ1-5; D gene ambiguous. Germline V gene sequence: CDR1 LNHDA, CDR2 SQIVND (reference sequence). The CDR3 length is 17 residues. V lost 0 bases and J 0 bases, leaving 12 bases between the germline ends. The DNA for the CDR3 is TGTGCCAGTAGTATAGAGGCCCACCGGATTAGCAATCAGCCCCAGCATTTT. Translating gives CASSIEAHRISNQPQHF.